Shown below are 9 T cell receptor beta chains from a single sample sequenced in a study of T cell changes during pregnancy in multiple sclerosis. The assay was immunoSEQ multiplex PCR, and TCRdb's table has in-frame clones only and misses some. The repertoire holds 40,000 or so clones, with less than 95% as singletons. Sequencing used CD8+ T cells from peripheral blood mononuclear cells, obtained in the first trimester of pregnancy. These receptors all stem from a female donor with multiple sclerosis, enrolled in a pregnancy study.

This chain links TRBV7-9 with TRBJ2-7, with 11 bases matching TRBD2. With V trimmed by 2 bases and J by 4 bases, 4 bases remained unmatched. The CDR3 covers 15 residues. Germline loops: CDR1 SEHNR, CDR2 FQNEAQ (reference sequence). Here the CDR3 DNA reads TGTGCCAGCAGCTTATTACTAGCGGGAGAATACGAGCAGTACTTC. It encodes CASSLLLAGEYEQYF.

The chain employs TRBV4-1 and TRBJ1-1; 7 bases are a match to TRBD1. Looked up from germline, CDR1 is MGHRA and CDR2 is YSYEKL. V gave up 0 bases and J gave up 0 bases; unmatched junction bases: 4. The CDR3 runs to 16 residues. As DNA, the CDR3 is TGCGCCAGCAGCCAAGACCCCGGGACAGTGAACACTGAAGCTTTCTTT. Its protein product is CASSQDPGTVNTEAFF.

The V gene is TRBV5-1, the J gene TRBJ2-2; maybe TRBD2 (6 bases). The germline V gene encodes CDR1 SGHRS and CDR2 YFSETQ. V shed 7 bases and J shed 6 bases, with 19 bases lying between them. There are 15 residues in the CDR3. The CDR3 DNA follows: TGCGCCAGCTTCGGAAGGTTGGAGGGACCCGGGGAGCTGTTTTTT. Residues: CASFGRLEGPGELFF.

This chain connects TRBV4-1 to TRBJ2-5, with 8 bases that match TRBD1. V was pared by 4 bases and J by 3 bases, with 4 bases of the junction left unmatched. This CDR3 has 14 residues. Per the germline V gene, CDR1 is MGHRA and CDR2 is YSYEKL. CDR3 residues: CASSRATGEETQYF. The CDR3 DNA follows: TGCGCCAGCAGCCGAGCGACAGGGGAAGAGACCCAGTACTTC.

The V gene is TRBV7-9, the J gene TRBJ2-1, with 7 bases lining up with TRBD1. The V and J ends lost 6 bases and 6 bases, in that order; junction bases with no gene match: 11. This CDR3 has 15 amino acids. Germline CDR1 is SEHNR and CDR2 is FQNEAQ (reference sequence). CDR3 region: CASSSPGQLGNEQFF. CDR3 bases: TGTGCCAGCAGTTCCCCGGGACAGTTAGGCAATGAGCAGTTCTTC.

V and J are TRBV27 and TRBJ2-3; maybe TRBD1 (6 bases). The ends were cut back, 3 bases at V and 3 bases at J, with 13 bases in the middle. The CDR3 consists of 15 residues. Germline loops: CDR1 MNHEY, CDR2 SMNVEV (reference sequence). The CDR3 DNA is TGTGCCAGCAGTTTCACAGGGCCCTTTACAGATACGCAGTATTTT. Residues: CASSFTGPFTDTQYF.

V is TRBV29-1 and J is TRBJ2-7, with 8 bases lining up with TRBD1. Germline trimming cut 6 bases from V and 2 bases from J; bases unmatched to any gene: 12. Germline values: CDR1 SQVTM, CDR2 ANQGSEA. The CDR3 spans 15 residues. The CDR3 bases are TGCAGCGTCGGACAGGGTAAAAGGCCGCCCTACGAGCAGTACTTC. Amino acids: CSVGQGKRPPYEQYF.

The J gene is TRBJ2-7, the V gene TRBV27; TRBD2 agrees at 7 bases. Germline V lookup: CDR1 MNHEY, CDR2 SMNVEV (reference sequence). The CDR3 is made up of 14 amino acids. Trimming cost V 3 bases and J 6 bases; bases outside gene matches: 8. This CDR3 is CASSFLPGGGEQYF. CDR3 coding DNA: TGTGCCAGCAGTTTTCTGCCGGGAGGAGGCGAGCAGTACTTC.

This rearrangement joins TRBV9 to TRBJ1-3; the D is unclear. Germline V CDR1 and CDR2: SGDLS, YYNGEE. The CDR3 has 15 residues. The germline V and J ends were trimmed by 0 bases and 0 bases, with 7 bases remaining between them. The CDR3 DNA reads as TGTGCCAGCAGCGTAGAAGGCGGCTCTGGAAACACCATATATTTT. Translating gives CASSVEGGSGNTIYF.